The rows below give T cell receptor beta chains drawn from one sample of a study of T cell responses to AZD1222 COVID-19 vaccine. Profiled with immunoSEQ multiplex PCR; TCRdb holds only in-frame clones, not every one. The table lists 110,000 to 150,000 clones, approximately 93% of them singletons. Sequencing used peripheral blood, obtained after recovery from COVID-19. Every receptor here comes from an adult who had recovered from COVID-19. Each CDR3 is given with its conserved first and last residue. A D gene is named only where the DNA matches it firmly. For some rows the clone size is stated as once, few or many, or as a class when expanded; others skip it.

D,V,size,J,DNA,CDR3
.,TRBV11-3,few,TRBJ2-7,TGTGCCAGCAGCTTAGGAGGGGGCGGGACCCTGAACGAGCAGTACTTC,CASSLGGGGTLNEQYF
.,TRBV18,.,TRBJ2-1,TGTGCCAGCTCGGGGACGTCGGTTTTCTACAATGAGCAGTTCTTC,CASSGTSVFYNEQFF
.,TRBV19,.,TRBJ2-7,TGTGCCAGTAGCAATGCGGGGGCTCGATCCTACGAGCAGTACTTC,CASSNAGARSYEQYF
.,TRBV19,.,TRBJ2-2,TGTGCCAGTAGCGGACAGCGAGCAAACACCGGGGAGCTGTTTTTT,CASSGQRANTGELFF
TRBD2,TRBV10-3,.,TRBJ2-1,TGTGCCATCAGTTTTTCCGGGACTAGCGACAATGAGCAGTTCTTC,CAISFSGTSDNEQFF
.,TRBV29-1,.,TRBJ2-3,TGCAGCGTTGAAGAAAGTAGAGTGGATACGCAGTATTTT,CSVEESRVDTQYF
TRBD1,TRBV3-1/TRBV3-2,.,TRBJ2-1,TGTGCCAGCGTCCAGGGGGCAGGGTTCCTCAGTGAGCAGTTCTTC,CASVQGAGFLSEQFF
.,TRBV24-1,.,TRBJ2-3,TGTGCCACCAGTGAGGCAGTAACAGATACGCAGTATTTT,CATSEAVTDTQYF
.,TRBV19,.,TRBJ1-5,TGTGCCAGTAGTAGCCTAACAAATACGCCCCAGCATTTT,CASSSLTNTPQHF
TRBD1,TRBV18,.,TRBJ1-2,TGTGCCAGCTCACCAGGGACAGGGGATGGAGGGCTGTATGGCTACACCTTC,CASSPGTGDGGLYGYTF
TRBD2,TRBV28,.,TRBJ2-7,TGTGCCAGCAGTTTAAAAGGACTAGCGGGAGTTAGCGAGCAGTACTTC,CASSLKGLAGVSEQYF
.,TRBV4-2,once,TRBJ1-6,TGTGCCAGCAGCCAAGGGGGGGACCCCTATAATTCACCCCTCCACTTT,CASSQGGDPYNSPLHF
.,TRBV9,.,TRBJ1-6,TGTGCCAGCAGCGTAGATCAGTACAATTCACCCCTCCACTTT,CASSVDQYNSPLHF
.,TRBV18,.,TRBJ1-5,TGTGCCAGCTCCCTGGGGGGCGGACAGCCCCAGCATTTT,CASSLGGGQPQHF
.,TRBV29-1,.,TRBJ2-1,TGCAGCGGGAATCTAGGAACTAGACTGAGCTCCTACAATGAGCAGTTCTTC,CSGNLGTRLSSYNEQFF
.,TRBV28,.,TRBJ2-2,TGTGCCAGCAGCTACGAAGGGTCCGCCGGGGAGCTGTTTTTT,CASSYEGSAGELFF
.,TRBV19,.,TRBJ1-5,TGTGCCAGTAGTATCGAGGGCGTCAGGAATCAGCCCCAGCATTTT,CASSIEGVRNQPQHF
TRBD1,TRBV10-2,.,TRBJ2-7,TGCGCCAGCAGTCCACAGGGGACCCACTACGAGCAGTACTTC,CASSPQGTHYEQYF
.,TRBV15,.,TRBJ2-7,TGTGCCACCAGCAGAGGGGGAATTTGGCAGCGAGGGTCCTACGAGCAGTACTTC,CATSRGGIWQRGSYEQYF
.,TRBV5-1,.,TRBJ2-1,TGCGCCAGCAGCTTGCAAGCGTGGCAGGTTAATGAGCAGTTCTTC,CASSLQAWQVNEQFF
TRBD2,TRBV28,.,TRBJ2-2,TGTGCCAGCACCTTGGGAGGGAGGAAGACCGGGGAGCTGTTTTTT,CASTLGGRKTGELFF
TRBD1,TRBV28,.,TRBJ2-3,TGTGCCAGCAGCTTGACAGGGCTGGCAGATACGCAGTATTTT,CASSLTGLADTQYF
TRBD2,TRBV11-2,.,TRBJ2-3,TGTGCCAGCACGTCGGCAGCGGGACGAGCAGATACGCAGTATTTT,CASTSAAGRADTQYF
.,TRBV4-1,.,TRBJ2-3,TGCGCCAGCAGCCAAACGGACTCAGGAGCGGATACGCAGTATTTT,CASSQTDSGADTQYF
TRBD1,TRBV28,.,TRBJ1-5,TGTGCCAGCGGACATGGGACAGGGGGTGATCAGCCCCAGCATTTT,CASGHGTGGDQPQHF
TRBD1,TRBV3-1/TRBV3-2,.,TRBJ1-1,TGTGCCAGCAGCCAAGCAGGGGGAAGCGGTGAAGCTTTCTTT,CASSQAGGSGEAFF
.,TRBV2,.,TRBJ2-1,TGTGCCAGCAGTACCCTAACCGGAGACAATGAGCAGTTCTTC,CASSTLTGDNEQFF
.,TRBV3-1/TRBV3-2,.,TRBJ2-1,TGTGCCAGCAGCCATAGACTAGAAATCTACAATGAGCAGTTCTTC,CASSHRLEIYNEQFF
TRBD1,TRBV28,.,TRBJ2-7,TGTGCCAGCAGTCAGGGGACAGGGGATTTTCCCTACGAGCAGTACTTC,CASSQGTGDFPYEQYF
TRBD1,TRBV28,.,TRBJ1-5,TGTGCCAGCAGTTTGGACAGGGTCAGCAATCAGCCCCAGCATTTT,CASSLDRVSNQPQHF
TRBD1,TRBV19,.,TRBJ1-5,TGTGCCAGTAGTATCCAGACAGGGGCCTACAATCAGCCCCAGCATTTT,CASSIQTGAYNQPQHF
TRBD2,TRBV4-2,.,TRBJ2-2,TGTGCCAGCAGCCGTAGACTAGCGGGAGGGCCTGGTGGGGAGCTGTTTTTT,CASSRRLAGGPGGELFF
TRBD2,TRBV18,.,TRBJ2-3,TGTGCCAGCTCACCACCTGGCGGGAGTGAACATACGCAGTATTTT,CASSPPGGSEHTQYF
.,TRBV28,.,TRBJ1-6,TGTGCCAGCAGTCCCTTTAGAGGGGCTAATTCACCCCTCCACTTT,CASSPFRGANSPLHF
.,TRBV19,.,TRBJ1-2,TGTGCCAGTAGTATAGTCCCGGACCGCAGCGTTTCCTTC,CASSIVPDRSVSF
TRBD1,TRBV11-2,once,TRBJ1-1,TGTGCCAGCAGCTCCCGGACAGGGACAGCTTTCTTT,CASSSRTGTAFF
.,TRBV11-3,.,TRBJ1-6,TGTGCCAGCAGCTCGGGACGGCCCCTCCACTTT,CASSSGRPLHF
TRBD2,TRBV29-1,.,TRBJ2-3,TGCAGCGTTGGTACCGGGACTACCGGTACGCAGTATTTT,CSVGTGTTGTQYF
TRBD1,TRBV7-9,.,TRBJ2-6,TGTGCCAGCAGCCTTGGGGGCTACAGGGGGCTAAGTGGGGCCAACGTCCTGACTTTC,CASSLGGYRGLSGANVLTF
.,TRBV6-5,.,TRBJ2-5,TGTGCCAGCAGTTACATTCATGGACAGGAGACCCAGTACTTC,CASSYIHGQETQYF
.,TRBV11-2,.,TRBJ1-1,TGTGCCAGCAGCTTAGGTTCTGTCGGCACTGAAGCTTTCTTT,CASSLGSVGTEAFF
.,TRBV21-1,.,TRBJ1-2,TGTGCCAGCAGCAAAACGCCCCAGGACAGGGGGCTCTATGGCTACACCTTC,CASSKTPQDRGLYGYTF
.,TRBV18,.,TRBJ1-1,TGTGCCAGCTCACTGGGAGGGAACACTGAAGCTTTCTTT,CASSLGGNTEAFF
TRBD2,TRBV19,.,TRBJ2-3,TGTGCCAGTAGTTCCCCTCCGCGGGGACTAGCAACAGATACGCAGTATTTT,CASSSPPRGLATDTQYF
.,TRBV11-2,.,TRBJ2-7,TGTGCCAGCAGCTTGATGATGTTCGAGCAGTACTTC,CASSLMMFEQYF
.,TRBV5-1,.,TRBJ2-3,TGCGCCAGCAGCACGGGGACCACGTATACGCAGTATTTT,CASSTGTTYTQYF
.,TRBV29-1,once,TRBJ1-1,TGCAGCGTTGAAAGACGTCTTGAGACTGAAGCTTTCTTT,CSVERRLETEAFF